These 18 T cell receptor beta chains were sequenced from one sample in a study of early T cells in non-severe SARS-CoV-2 infection. Each CDR3 protein gets one entry after TCRdb re-called the 5' RACE reads with MiXCR. This table has tens of thousands of distinct CDR3 sequences, 13% appearing once. Sequencing was performed on whole blood. All receptors derive from an adult who was a healthcare worker with PCR-confirmed SARS-CoV-2 infection or an uninfected control (not recorded which).

The chain has TRBV28 and TRBJ2-7; a possible D gene is TRBD1 (6 bases). Germline V gene lookup returns CDR1 MDHEN and CDR2 SYDVKM. Trimming pared 11 bases from V and 4 bases from J, leaving 15 bases between. CDR3 length equals 12 residues. The CDR3 region is CAQLQGDYEQYF. In DNA form, the CDR3 reads TGTGCCCAATTACAGGGAGATTACGAGCAGTACTTC.

The chain recombines TRBV11-2 with TRBJ1-3; no definite D call. CDR3 size: 15 residues. V lost 8 bases, J lost 0 bases, and 14 bases lay in between. CDR1 is SGHAT, CDR2 FQNNGV, per germline. CDR3 amino acids: CASGEGRISGNTIYF. CDR3 in DNA: TGTGCCAGCGGAGAAGGACGGATCTCTGGAAACACCATATATTTT.

Concerning this clonotype: A single base separates this from a much larger clone, so it may be a read error. The rearrangement joins TRBV6-5 to TRBJ1-5, with a weak D call TRBD1 (6 bases). The DNA end is a closer match to TRBJ2-3, so the J assignment may be wrong. Germline loops: CDR1 MNHEY, CDR2 SVGAGI. The CDR3 has 14 amino acids. The CDR3 DNA reads TGTGCCAGCAGTTACTCGCAGGGGAATCAGCCCCAGTATTTT. It encodes CASSYSQGNQPQYF.

This clonotype was seen repeatedly, ten times or more. The chain has TRBV7-8 and TRBJ2-3, with a possible D match to TRBD1 (6 bases). Between the trimmed V and J ends, which lost 5 bases and 2 bases, there was a span of 14 bases. This CDR3 is built from 15 residues. CDR1 and CDR2 (germline): SGHVS, FQNEAQ. The DNA for the CDR3 is TGTGCCAGCAGCCAAGGGGGACGGACCACAGATACGCAGTATTTT. Translated, it gives CASSQGGRTTDTQYF.

This clonotype was detected ten times or more. CDR3 loop: CASSYADRSSYNSPLHF. The CDR3, as DNA: TGTGCCAGCAGTTACGCGGACAGAAGCTCCTATAATTCACCCCTCCACTTT. The gene calls are TRBV6-5 and TRBJ1-6, with D maybe TRBD1 (6 bases). V lost 2 bases and J 0 bases, leaving 11 bases between the germline ends. CDR1 is MNHEY and CDR2 is SVGAGI in the germline V gene. This CDR3 spans 17 amino acids.

This clonotype was detected only once. The chain has TRBV2 and TRBJ1-2; D unclear. V lost 2 bases and J lost 2, with 9 bases in between. The CDR3 has 14 residues. Germline V gives CDR1 SNHLY, CDR2 FYNNEI. The CDR3 nucleotides read TGTGCCAGCAGTGAATCGTCAAACAACTATGGCTACACCTTC. Translated, it gives CASSESSNNYGYTF.

This clonotype has more than one count but fewer than ten. The CDR3 bases are TGTGCCAGCAGTTTTGGGGATGGGAACACTGAAGCTTTCTTT. Amino acids: CASSFGDGNTEAFF. The chain employs TRBV12-3 or TRBV12-4 and TRBJ1-1; D gene ambiguous. V lost 3 bases, J lost 1 base, and 9 bases lay in between. This CDR3 spans 14 amino acids.

The rearrangement uses TRBV20-1 and TRBJ2-3; no clear D gene. Per germline, CDR1 DFQATT and CDR2 SNEGSKA (reference sequence). CDR3 length: 17 amino acids. Trimming took off 0 bases at V and 1 base at J, with 17 bases between the two ends. CDR3 protein: CSARDGGWNTRTDTQYF. The CDR3 DNA is TGCAGTGCTAGAGATGGCGGTTGGAACACCCGCACAGATACGCAGTATTTT.

The chain recombines TRBV29-1 with TRBJ2-7; the D gene is possibly TRBD2 (7 bases). V was clipped by 4 bases and J by 7 bases, with 14 bases between them. The CDR3 covers 12 residues. The germline V gene has CDR1 SQVTM and CDR2 ANQGSEA. As DNA, the CDR3 is TGCAGCGTTGTGAGGGGGGGCGGTGAGCAGTACTTC. Its translation is CSVVRGGGEQYF.

This clonotype has a handful of counts. The chain joins TRBV12-3 or TRBV12-4 to TRBJ1-1, with a weak D call TRBD1 (5 bases). V was clipped by 4 bases and J by 1 base, with 7 bases between them. This CDR3 has 13 amino acids. The CDR3 reads CASSWTQNTEAFF. The DNA for the CDR3 is TGTGCCAGCAGTTGGACACAGAACACTGAAGCTTTCTTT.

This rearrangement joins TRBV11-3 to TRBJ1-4; D is uncertain. CDR3 length: 11 amino acids. Germline V CDR1 and CDR2: SGHNT, YENEEA. V was trimmed by 0 bases and J by 7 bases, leaving 0 bases between them. DNA of the CDR3: TGTGCCAGCAGCTTAGATGAAAAACTGTTTTTT. It is translated as CASSLDEKLFF. The full variable domain, completed using reference TRBV11-3 and TRBJ1-4, is EAGVVQSPRYKIIEKKQPVAFWCNPISGHNTLYWYLQNLGQGPELLIRYENEEAVDDSQLPKDRFSAERLKGVDSTLKIQPAELGDSAVYLCASSLDEKLFFGSGTQLSVL.

The table lists this clonotype with a few counts. J is TRBJ1-5 and V is TRBV6-6, with 8 bases aligning to TRBD1. Trimming removed 2 bases from V and 9 bases from J; junction bases left unmatched: 18. This CDR3 contains 18 residues. Per the germline V gene, CDR1 is MNHNY and CDR2 is SVGAGI (reference sequence). The CDR3 protein is CASSYTAGGTGAPGPQHF. The CDR3 DNA is TGTGCCAGCAGTTACACCGCCGGGGGGACAGGCGCCCCTGGGCCCCAGCATTTT.

This clonotype was detected only a few times. The chain combines TRBV29-1 with TRBJ1-3, with 9 positions matching TRBD1. CDR1 and CDR2 from the germline V gene are SQVTM and ANQGSEA. The CDR3 is made up of 12 amino acids. V shed 6 bases, J shed 8 bases, and the junction held 5 bases outside the gene matches. The CDR3, as DNA: TGCAGCGTGGTACAGGGGGCATACACCATATATTTT. Protein sequence: CSVVQGAYTIYF.

This clonotype was observed a few times. The chain recombines TRBV28 with TRBJ1-6; D uncertain. Looked up from germline, CDR1 is MDHEN and CDR2 is SYDVKM. The CDR3 is 15 amino acids. V lost 7 bases and J 5 bases, leaving 15 bases between the germline ends. CDR3 coding DNA: TGTGCCAGCACCCCGGGCGGCAATCATAATTCACCCCTCCACTTT. Protein: CASTPGGNHNSPLHF.

This clonotype has just a few counts. The chain carries TRBV7-2 and TRBJ2-1; perhaps TRBD2 as D (5 bases). CDR1 and CDR2 from the germline V gene are SGHTA and FQGNSA. V lost 2 bases and J lost 3, with 8 bases in between. This CDR3 spans 14 amino acids. The CDR3 here is CASSLKRNYNEQFF. For the CDR3, the DNA is TGTGCCAGCAGCTTAAAGCGGAACTACAATGAGCAGTTCTTC.

The table lists this clonotype with many counts. The chain combines TRBV5-1 with TRBJ2-3; D is perhaps TRBD1 (6 bases). This CDR3 spans 14 amino acids. V lost 4 bases and J lost 2, with 11 bases in between. CDR1 is SGHRS, CDR2 YFSETQ, per germline. CDR3 in amino acids: CASSLGQFTDTQYF. As DNA, the CDR3 is TGCGCCAGCAGCCTCGGACAGTTCACAGATACGCAGTATTTT. Using reference TRBV5-1 and TRBJ2-3 for the parts outside the CDR3, the full variable domain is KAGVTQTPRYLIKTRGQQVTLSCSPISGHRSVSWYQQTPGQGLQFLFEYFSETQRNKGNFPGRFSGRQFSNSRSEMNVSTLELGDSALYLCASSLGQFTDTQYFGPGTRLTVL.

This clonotype has just a few counts. The chain uses TRBV27 and TRBJ2-1; D tentatively reads TRBD1 or TRBD2 (6 bases each). V lost 1 base and J lost 0, with 16 bases in between. CDR3 length: 18 residues. Germline CDR1 is MNHEY and CDR2 is SMNVEV (reference sequence). The CDR3 reads CASSLFLRGGSSYNEQFF. In DNA, the CDR3 is TGTGCCAGCAGTTTATTTCTTCGAGGGGGGAGCTCCTACAATGAGCAGTTCTTC.

For the CDR3, the DNA is TGTGCCAGCAGTGTCCCAGGGGGTCGCAATCAGCCCCAGCATTTT. This codes for CASSVPGGRNQPQHF. The chain carries TRBV6-2 or TRBV6-3 and TRBJ1-5; TRBD1 agrees at 7 bases. From germline, CDR1 is MNHEY and CDR2 SVGEGT. V lost 5 bases to trimming and J lost 2 bases; unmatched junction nucleotides: 6. This CDR3 region has 15 residues.